This T cell receptor (beta chain) was retrieved from a study of cytomegalovirus exposure and HLA in healthy donors. Germline CDR1 is SEHNR and CDR2 is FQNEAQ (reference sequence). This CDR3 is built from 16 residues. V was clipped by 0 bases and J by 4 bases; unmatched bases: 6. Both 60 Vbeta primers and 13 Jbeta primers went into the PCR. This table comes from immunoSEQ multiplex PCR, and its TCRdb copy is limited to in-frame clones, with some not included. Reported are 45,000 to 70,000 clones; the ten largest clones contain approximately 10%. This clonotype was obtained from a woman in her forties or fifties in good health and CMV-seropositive. The specimen was PBMCs. The rearrangement joins TRBV7-9 to TRBJ1-2, with 9 bases matching TRBD1. CDR3 in DNA: TGTGCCAGCAGCTTAGCTTGGGACAGGGTAAGCTATGGCTACACCTTC. Amino acid sequence: CASSLAWDRVSYGYTF.